This T cell receptor (beta chain) came from a study of blood T cell repertoires in COVID-19. Original processing notes: It was from reference gene primer amplification that nucleated cell counts were estimated. The method was immunoSEQ multiplex PCR; TCRdb's version includes in-frame clones alone and lacks a portion of them. Clone size and V and J calls were adopted from that table, with D and trimming inferred from the DNA. This table has about 220,000 clones, around 89% appearing once. This clone was counted once. Those enrolled, adults aged roughly 18 to 89 years, came from about two dozen US areas. The CDR3 is 13 amino acids. Germline V gives CDR1 SNHLY, CDR2 FYNNEI. Between the trimmed V and J ends, which lost 9 bases and 0 bases, there was a span of 12 bases.

Sequences were obtained from PBMCs or T cells enriched from blood (not recorded which). The chain combines TRBV2 with TRBJ2-7; tentative D call: TRBD1 (5 bases). This sequence originates from a man in his thirties or forties who had been exposed to COVID-19. The CDR3 DNA reads as TGTGCCAGTGGGGCGTCCGACTCCTACGAGCAGTACTTC. Encoded protein: CASGASDSYEQYF.